The source of this T cell receptor beta chain is a study of shared clonotypes between healthy human individuals. Naive CD8 cells lacked CD45RO and underwent positive selection for CCR7, leaving out terminally differentiated effector memory CD45RA+ cells. Healthy HIV-negative adults with no recent acute infections or vaccinations were recruited as donors. Broader study findings: The generation probabilities recorded for non-shared clonotypes fell below those of clonotypes shared by all four donors. Exclusively blood specimens were collected; tissue repertoires likely differ. Shared clonotypes: about 5.3% naive CD4, roughly 3.8% naive CD8, 2.3% memory CD4, about 0.4% memory CD8.

This clone showed up just once. Its cognate antigen is unknown. This table comes from immunoSEQ multiplex PCR, and its TCRdb copy is limited to in-frame clones, with some not included. The sample comprises about 2 million clones, about 95% of which are singletons, and 1% to 1.3% rests with the top ten. Trimming shortened V by 0 bases and J by 6 bases, and 20 bases separated the two germline ends. CDR3 size: 17 residues. Germline CDR1 reads LNHDA; CDR2 reads SQIVND (reference sequence). This chain connects TRBV19 to TRBJ1-2; D uncertain. The receptor was isolated from a man between 18 and 35 years old in good health. The sequenced sample consisted of naive CD8+ T cells sorted from blood. This CDR3 reads CASSIELVRQKRDGYTF. Here the CDR3 DNA reads TGTGCCAGTAGTATAGAGCTGGTGAGGCAGAAGAGAGATGGCTACACCTTC. Filled out from reference TRBV19 and TRBJ1-2, the complete variable domain reads DGGITQSPKYLFRKEGQNVTLSCEQNLNHDAMYWYRQDPGQGLRLIYYSQIVNDFQKGDIAEGYSVSREKKESFPLTVTSAQKNPTAFYLCASSIELVRQKRDGYTFGSGTRLTVV.